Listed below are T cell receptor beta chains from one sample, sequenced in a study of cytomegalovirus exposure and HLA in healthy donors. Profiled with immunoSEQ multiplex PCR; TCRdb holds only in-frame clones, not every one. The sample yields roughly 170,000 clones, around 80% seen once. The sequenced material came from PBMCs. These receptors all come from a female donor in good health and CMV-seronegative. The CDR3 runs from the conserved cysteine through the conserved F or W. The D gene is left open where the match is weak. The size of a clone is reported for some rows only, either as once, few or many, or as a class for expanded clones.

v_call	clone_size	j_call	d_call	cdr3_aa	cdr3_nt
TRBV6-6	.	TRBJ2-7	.	CASSYVQGESYEQYF	TGTGCCAGCAGTTACGTTCAGGGTGAATCCTACGAGCAGTACTTC
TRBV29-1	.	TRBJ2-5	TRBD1	CSVEKTGQETQYF	TGCAGCGTTGAGAAGACAGGGCAAGAGACCCAGTACTTC
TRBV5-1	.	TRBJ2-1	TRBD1	CASSFGTDGLYNEQFF	TGCGCCAGCAGCTTCGGGACAGACGGTCTGTACAATGAGCAGTTCTTC
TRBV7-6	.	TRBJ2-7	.	CASSLGDGVLAKQYF	TGTGCCAGCAGCTTAGGCGACGGGGTACTAGCCAAGCAGTACTTC
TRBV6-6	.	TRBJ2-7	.	CASKGVGEQYF	TGTGCCAGCAAAGGGGTGGGCGAGCAGTACTTC
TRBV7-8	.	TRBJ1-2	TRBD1	CASSAGQSYGYTF	TGTGCCAGCAGCGCGGGACAGTCCTATGGCTACACCTTC
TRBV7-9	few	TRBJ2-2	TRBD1	CATGGTGDAGELFF	TGTGCCACCGGTGGGACAGGGGATGCCGGGGAGCTGTTTTTT
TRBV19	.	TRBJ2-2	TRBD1	CASSIPGQGNTGELFF	TGTGCCAGTAGTATACCGGGACAGGGGAACACCGGGGAGCTGTTTTTT
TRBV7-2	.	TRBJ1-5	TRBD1	CASSFSAGQNNQPQHF	TGTGCCAGCAGCTTTTCTGCGGGACAGAACAATCAGCCCCAGCATTTT
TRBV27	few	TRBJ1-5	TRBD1	CASSSYRGDQPQHF	TGTGCCAGCAGTTCATACAGGGGAGATCAGCCCCAGCATTTT
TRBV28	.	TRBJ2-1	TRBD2	CASSLASGTRGEQFF	TGTGCCAGCAGTTTGGCTAGCGGGACCCGGGGGGAGCAGTTCTTC
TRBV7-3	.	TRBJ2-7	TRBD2	CASSLTLAGGPHEQYF	TGTGCCAGCAGCTTAACACTAGCGGGAGGACCCCACGAGCAGTACTTC
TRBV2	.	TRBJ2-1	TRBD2	CASSEGASGIYNEQFF	TGTGCCAGCAGTGAAGGGGCTAGCGGGATCTACAATGAGCAGTTCTTC
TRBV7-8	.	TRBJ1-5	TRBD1	CASSATGGLNQPQHF	TGTGCCAGCAGCGCGACAGGGGGCCTCAATCAGCCCCAGCATTTT
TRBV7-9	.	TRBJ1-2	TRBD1	CASSSGGRGRGRNGYTF	TGTGCCAGCAGCTCAGGGGGTAGGGGCAGGGGGAGGAATGGCTACACCTTC
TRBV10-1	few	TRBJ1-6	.	CASSENGYNSPLHF	TGCGCCAGCAGTGAGAACGGCTATAATTCACCCCTCCACTTT
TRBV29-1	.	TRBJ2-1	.	CSAGARRVDNEQFF	TGCAGCGCTGGGGCGCGAAGGGTGGACAATGAGCAGTTCTTC
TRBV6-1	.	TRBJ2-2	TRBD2	CASRASGRNTGELFF	TGTGCCAGCAGGGCTAGCGGGAGAAACACCGGGGAGCTGTTTTTT
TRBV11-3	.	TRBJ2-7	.	CASSPTRGHEQYF	TGTGCCAGCAGTCCTACCAGGGGCCACGAGCAGTACTTC
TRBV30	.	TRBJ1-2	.	CAWKEDHAYGYTF	TGTGCCTGGAAGGAGGACCACGCATATGGCTACACCTTC
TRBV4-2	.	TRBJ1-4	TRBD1	CASSPRTGDNEKLFF	TGTGCCAGCAGCCCTCGGACAGGCGATAATGAAAAACTGTTTTTT
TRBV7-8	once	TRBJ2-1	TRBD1	CASGGDRDDEQFF	TGTGCCAGCGGGGGGGACAGGGATGATGAGCAGTTCTTC
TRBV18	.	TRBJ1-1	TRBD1	CASSPGQSNTEAFF	TGTGCCAGCTCGCCGGGACAGTCGAACACTGAAGCTTTCTTT
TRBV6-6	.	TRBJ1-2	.	CASGRGGGYGYTF	TGTGCCAGCGGAAGGGGAGGGGGCTATGGCTACACCTTC
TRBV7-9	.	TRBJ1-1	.	CASSLALGGTEAFF	TGTGCCAGCAGCTTAGCCCTCGGAGGGACTGAAGCTTTCTTT
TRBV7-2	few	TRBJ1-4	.	CASSSKEIQPEKLFF	TGTGCCAGCAGCTCCAAAGAGATACAGCCTGAAAAACTGTTTTTT
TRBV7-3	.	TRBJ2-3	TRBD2	CASSLTSGGGADTQYF	TGTGCCAGCAGCTTAACTAGCGGGGGGGGAGCAGATACGCAGTATTTT
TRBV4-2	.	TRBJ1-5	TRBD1	CASSQEGQGASNQPQHF	TGTGCCAGCAGCCAAGAAGGACAGGGGGCGAGCAATCAGCCCCAGCATTTT
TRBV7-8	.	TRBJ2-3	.	CASSLGGFGGVTDTQYF	TGTGCCAGCAGCTTAGGAGGCTTCGGAGGCGTCACAGATACGCAGTATTTT
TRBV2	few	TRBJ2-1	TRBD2	CASSARAGGGSFVSGSSYNEQFF	TGTGCCAGCAGTGCGCGTGCAGGGGGTGGGAGCTTTGTTAGCGGGAGCTCCTACAATGAGCAGTTCTTC
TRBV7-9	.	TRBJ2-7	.	CSSSSVHHEQYF	TGTTCCAGCAGCTCCGTACATCACGAGCAGTACTTC
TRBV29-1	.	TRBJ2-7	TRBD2	CSVCVLAGVSKPSYEQYF	TGCAGCGTCTGCGTACTAGCGGGAGTCTCAAAACCCTCCTACGAGCAGTACTTC
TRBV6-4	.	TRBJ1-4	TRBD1	CASRRSDRANEKLFF	TGTGCCAGCAGACGATCCGACAGGGCTAATGAAAAACTGTTTTTT
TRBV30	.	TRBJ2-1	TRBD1	CAWSSPDRGNEQFF	TGTGCCTGGAGTTCTCCGGACAGGGGCAATGAGCAGTTCTTC
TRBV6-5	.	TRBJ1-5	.	CASSYSNGGRQPQHF	TGTGCCAGCAGTTACTCGAATGGGGGCAGGCAGCCCCAGCATTTT
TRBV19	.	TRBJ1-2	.	CASRRGGYTF	TGTGCCAGTAGAAGGGGAGGCTACACCTTC
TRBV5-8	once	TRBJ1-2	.	CASSLAGVYGYTF	TGTGCCAGCAGCTTGGCAGGGGTCTATGGCTACACCTTC
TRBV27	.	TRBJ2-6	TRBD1	CASTGTGTSSGANVLTF	TGTGCCAGCACGGGGACAGGGACGAGCTCTGGGGCCAACGTCCTGACTTTC
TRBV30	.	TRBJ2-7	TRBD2	CAWRSSGSANSYEQYF	TGTGCCTGGAGGTCTAGCGGGAGCGCAAACTCCTACGAGCAGTACTTC
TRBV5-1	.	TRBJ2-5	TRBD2	CASSFGTSGAQGETQYF	TGCGCCAGCAGCTTCGGGACTAGCGGGGCTCAGGGGGAGACCCAGTACTTC
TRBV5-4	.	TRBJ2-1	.	CASSLGGPVRYSEQFF	TGTGCCAGCAGCTTAGGCGGGCCTGTAAGATACTCTGAGCAGTTCTTC
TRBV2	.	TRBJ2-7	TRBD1	CASSARGQGHEQYF	TGTGCCAGCAGTGCCCGAGGACAGGGCCACGAGCAGTACTTC
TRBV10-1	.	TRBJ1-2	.	CASRRRDNSYGYTF	TGCGCCAGCAGACGCCGGGACAACTCGTATGGCTACACCTTC
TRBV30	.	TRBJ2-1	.	CAWSVPAELGNEQFF	TGTGCCTGGAGTGTACCAGCGGAGCTAGGCAATGAGCAGTTCTTC
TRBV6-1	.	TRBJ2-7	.	CASSVNSPYEQYF	TGTGCCAGCAGTGTTAACAGTCCCTACGAGCAGTACTTC
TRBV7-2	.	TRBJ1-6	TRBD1	CASSLYFGQGRSPLHF	TGTGCCAGCAGCTTATATTTCGGACAGGGACGTTCACCCCTCCACTTT
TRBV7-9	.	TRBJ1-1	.	CASILGAGGTEAFF	.
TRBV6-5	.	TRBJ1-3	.	CASSYGGGNTIYF	TGTGCCAGCAGTTACGGGGGGGGAAACACCATATATTTT
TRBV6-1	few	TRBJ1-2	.	CASTHRLSSGYGYTF	TGTGCCAGCACCCACCGACTATCATCGGGCTATGGCTACACCTTC
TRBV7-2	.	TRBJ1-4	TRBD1	CASSRQGGGEKLFF	TGTGCCAGCAGCCGACAGGGTGGGGGTGAAAAACTGTTTTTT
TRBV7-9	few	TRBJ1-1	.	CASSLAQTLEAFF	TGTGCCAGCAGCTTAGCACAAACCCTTGAAGCTTTCTTT
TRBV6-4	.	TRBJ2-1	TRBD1	CASSPTGNYNEQFF	TGTGCCAGCAGTCCGACAGGGAACTACAATGAGCAGTTCTTC
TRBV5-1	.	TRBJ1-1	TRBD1	CASSRDRGLNTEAFF	TGCGCCAGCAGCCGGGACAGGGGTTTGAACACTGAAGCTTTCTTT
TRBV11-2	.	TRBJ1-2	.	CASSLVRGGFYGYTF	TGTGCCAGCAGCTTAGTTCGGGGGGGTTTCTATGGCTACACCTTC
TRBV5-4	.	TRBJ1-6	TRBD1	CASSLGGQSNSPLHF	TGTGCCAGCAGCTTGGGGGGACAGAGTAATTCACCCCTCCACTTT
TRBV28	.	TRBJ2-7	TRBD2	CASRAGGYEQYF	TGTGCCAGCAGAGCGGGAGGCTACGAGCAGTACTTC
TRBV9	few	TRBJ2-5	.	CASSSGPFEETQYF	TGTGCCAGCAGCTCAGGTCCGTTCGAGGAGACCCAGTACTTC
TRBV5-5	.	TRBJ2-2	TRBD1	CASSGTGSRIGELFF	TGTGCCAGCAGTGGGACAGGGAGTCGGATCGGGGAGCTGTTTTTT
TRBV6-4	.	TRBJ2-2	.	CASSDSPNSGHGELFF	TGTGCCAGCAGTGACTCCCCCAATAGCGGCCACGGGGAGCTGTTTTTT